The rows below give T cell receptor beta chains drawn from one sample of a study of Graves' ophthalmopathy and Graves' hyperthyroidism. TCRdb reprocessed the multiplex PCR reads with MiXCR, giving one entry per CDR3 protein. This sample has fewer than 600,000 distinct CDR3 sequences; approximately 14% occur once, and the top ten carry more than 8.5%. Sequencing input: blood. These TCRs come from a woman in her 30s with Graves' ophthalmopathy. CDR3s include the opening cysteine and the closing phenylalanine or tryptophan. The order of the fields is clone size, J gene, D gene, V gene, CDR3 protein, CDR3 DNA. D genes are given only for firm matches. Part of the rows lack a size; the others show once, few, many or a class for expanded clones.

abundance: many
j_gene: TRBJ2-5
d_gene: .
v_gene: TRBV3-1
CDR3aa: CASSQDLGGETQYF
CDR3nt: TGTGCCAGCAGCCAAGATCTAGGGGGAGAGACCCAGTACTTC

abundance: .
j_gene: TRBJ1-2
d_gene: .
v_gene: TRBV6-5
CDR3aa: CASISPDRAPYGYTF
CDR3nt: TGTGCCAGCATTTCACCAGACAGAGCGCCCTATGGCTACACCTTC

abundance: many
j_gene: TRBJ1-1
d_gene: TRBD1
v_gene: TRBV12-3/TRBV12-4
CDR3aa: CASSRGQGRTAEAFF
CDR3nt: TGTGCCAGCAGCCGAGGACAGGGCCGAACGGCTGAAGCTTTCTTT

abundance: many
j_gene: TRBJ2-7
d_gene: .
v_gene: TRBV5-1
CDR3aa: CASSLETPLYEQYF
CDR3nt: TGCGCCAGCAGCTTGGAGACTCCGCTCTACGAGCAGTACTTC

abundance: many
j_gene: TRBJ2-5
d_gene: TRBD2
v_gene: TRBV25-1
CDR3aa: CASSELLGLQETQYF
CDR3nt: TGTGCCAGCAGTGAACTCCTGGGACTACAAGAGACCCAGTACTTC

abundance: many
j_gene: TRBJ2-5
d_gene: .
v_gene: TRBV2
CDR3aa: CASGPALQETQYF
CDR3nt: TGTGCCAGCGGACCCGCCCTTCAAGAGACCCAGTACTTC

abundance: .
j_gene: TRBJ1-1
d_gene: TRBD1
v_gene: TRBV20-1
CDR3aa: CSATTGAARNTEAFF
CDR3nt: TGCAGTGCGACTACAGGGGCCGCACGGAACACTGAAGCTTTCTTT

abundance: many
j_gene: TRBJ1-5
d_gene: .
v_gene: TRBV12-3/TRBV12-4
CDR3aa: CASSGNLGAQPQHF
CDR3nt: TGTGCCAGCAGTGGGAATTTGGGGGCTCAGCCCCAGCATTTT

abundance: many
j_gene: TRBJ2-5
d_gene: .
v_gene: TRBV12-3/TRBV12-4
CDR3aa: CASSPPLGGAETQYF
CDR3nt: TGTGCCAGCAGTCCCCCTTTGGGGGGGGCAGAGACCCAGTACTTC

abundance: many
j_gene: TRBJ2-7
d_gene: TRBD2
v_gene: TRBV7-8
CDR3aa: CASSVHSGKSYEQYF
CDR3nt: TGTGCCAGCAGCGTCCATAGCGGGAAGTCCTACGAGCAGTACTTC

abundance: many
j_gene: TRBJ2-7
d_gene: TRBD1
v_gene: TRBV28
CDR3aa: CASSSRDRAGYEQYF
CDR3nt: TGTGCCAGCAGCTCCCGGGACAGGGCTGGGTACGAGCAGTACTTC

abundance: many
j_gene: TRBJ1-1
d_gene: TRBD1
v_gene: TRBV28
CDR3aa: CASRSDRGRNTEAFF
CDR3nt: TGTGCCAGCAGATCAGACAGGGGTAGGAACACTGAAGCTTTCTTT

abundance: .
j_gene: TRBJ2-5
d_gene: .
v_gene: TRBV6-1
CDR3aa: CASRSTQGEETQYF
CDR3nt: TGTGCCAGCAGGTCGACACAGGGCGAAGAGACCCAGTACTTC

abundance: many
j_gene: TRBJ2-7
d_gene: TRBD1
v_gene: TRBV20-1
CDR3aa: CSCPGQGSYEQYF
CDR3nt: TGCAGTTGCCCGGGACAGGGGAGTTACGAGCAGTACTTC

abundance: many
j_gene: TRBJ1-5
d_gene: .
v_gene: TRBV19
CDR3aa: CASAPGPSNQPQHF
CDR3nt: TGTGCCAGCGCTCCGGGACCGTCCAATCAGCCCCAGCATTTT

abundance: many
j_gene: TRBJ2-4
d_gene: .
v_gene: TRBV29-1
CDR3aa: CSVGIEVQNIQYF
CDR3nt: TGCAGCGTTGGGATCGAGGTCCAAAACATTCAGTACTTC